This entry describes one TCR beta chain. As yet, its antigen is unknown. This sample is drawn from a study of blood T cells in healthy people across ages. Study in general: Through template switching, about one barcoded beta molecule was captured per two T cells, as measured in model experiments. Findings and caveats of the study: Among T cells, TCR beta diversity per million cells dropped roughly linearly as age rose.

The V segment lost 4 bases and the J segment 7 bases; nucleotides outside the gene matches: 7. CDR1 and CDR2 from the germline V gene are MNHNY and SVGAGI (reference sequence). The CDR3 loop spans 14 amino acids. Combining a sample-barcoded 5' primer with a J-beta primer mix, a second PCR ran for roughly 6 to 12 cycles. TCRdb fed the 5' RACE reads into MiXCR, producing one record per CDR3 protein. The profile covers approximately 690,000 distinct CDR3 sequences, with under 65% appearing a single time and over 30% taken by the ten largest. All donors came from Russia, were Caucasian and healthy, and spanned ages roughly 6 to 95.

This sequence was found in a man in his sixties in good health. This chain joins TRBV6-6 and TRBJ2-7, with 10 bases aligning to TRBD1. What was sequenced was blood. The CDR3 reads CASSSGQGYSEQYF. Written as DNA, the CDR3 is TGTGCCAGCAGTTCGGGACAGGGGTACAGTGAGCAGTACTTC.